The present T cell receptor beta chain was sequenced within a study of blood T cell repertoires in COVID-19. In the study overall: The study drew acute and convalescent COVID-19 samples from the United States, Italy and Spain.

V lost 4 bases, J lost 3 bases, and 5 bases stayed unmatched. Germline CDR1 SGDLS, CDR2 YYNGEE. The CDR3 spans 15 residues. Original handling: Reference gene primer amplification gave nucleated cell count estimates. Profiled with immunoSEQ multiplex PCR; TCRdb holds only in-frame clones, not every one. V and J calls and clone size follow that table, whereas D and trimming were derived from the DNA. The table lists roughly 170,000 clones, around 78% of them singletons. The sequenced sample consisted of PBMCs or T cells enriched from blood (not recorded which). This chain connects TRBV9 to TRBJ2-1, with 9 bases identical to TRBD2. The receptor comes from a woman aged 50 to 65 who had recovered from COVID-19. CDR3 coding DNA: TGTGCCAGCAGCCCCGCGCGGGAGGGCTACAATGAGCAGTTCTTC. Translation gives CASSPAREGYNEQFF.